This T cell receptor (beta chain) was captured in a study of blood T cell repertoires in COVID-19. Study-level background: Sources were T cells, B-cell-depleted T cells, or PBMCs; the material itself was cDNA or gDNA.

Original analysis: How many nucleated cells were present was estimated from reference gene primer amplification. Clones were sequenced by immunoSEQ multiplex PCR, and TCRdb holds only the in-frame ones, with some missing. V, J and clone size are taken as reported in that table, and D and trimming were inferred from the DNA itself. The table has 200,000 or so clones, 81% seen once; the top ten hold about 12%. This CDR3 region has 16 residues. After removal of 6 bases from V and 7 bases from J, the junction contained 6 bases not matched to a gene. Germline CDR1 is MNHEY and CDR2 is SVGEGT. The sample comprised peripheral blood. The chain links TRBV6-2 or TRBV6-3 to TRBJ2-1; 16 bases line up with TRBD2. The source is a woman of 80 years or more with COVID-19, enrolled during active disease. CDR3 region: CASSMGLAGGQNEQFF. The CDR3 region has the DNA TGTGCCAGCAGCATGGGACTAGCGGGGGGGCAGAATGAGCAGTTCTTC.